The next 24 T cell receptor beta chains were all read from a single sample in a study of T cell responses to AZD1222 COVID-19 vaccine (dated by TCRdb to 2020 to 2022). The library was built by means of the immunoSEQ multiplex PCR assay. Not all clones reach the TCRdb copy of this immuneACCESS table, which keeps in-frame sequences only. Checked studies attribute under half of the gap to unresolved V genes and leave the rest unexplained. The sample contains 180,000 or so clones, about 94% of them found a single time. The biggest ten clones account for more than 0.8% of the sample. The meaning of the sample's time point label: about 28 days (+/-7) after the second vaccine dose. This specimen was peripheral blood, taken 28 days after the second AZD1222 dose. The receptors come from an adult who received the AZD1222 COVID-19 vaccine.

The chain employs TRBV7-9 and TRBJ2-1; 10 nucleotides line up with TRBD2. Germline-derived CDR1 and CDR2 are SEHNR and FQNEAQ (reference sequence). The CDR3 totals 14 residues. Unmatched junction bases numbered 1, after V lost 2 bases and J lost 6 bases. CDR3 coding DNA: TGTGCCAGCAGCTTAAGGACTAGCGGCAATGAGCAGTTCTTC. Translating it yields CASSLRTSGNEQFF. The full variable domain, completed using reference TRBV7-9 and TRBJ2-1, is DTGVSQNPRHKITKRGQNVTFRCDPISEHNRLYWYRQTLGQGPEFLTYFQNEAQLEKSRLLSDRFSAERPKGSFSTLEIQRTEQGDSAMYLCASSLRTSGNEQFFGPGTRLTVL.

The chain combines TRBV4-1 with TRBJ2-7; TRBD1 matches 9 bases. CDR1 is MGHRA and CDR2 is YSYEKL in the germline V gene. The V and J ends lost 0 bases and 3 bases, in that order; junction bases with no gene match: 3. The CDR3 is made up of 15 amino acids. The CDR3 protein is CASSQESTGGYEQYF. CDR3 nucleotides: TGCGCCAGCAGCCAAGAATCGACAGGGGGCTACGAGCAGTACTTC.

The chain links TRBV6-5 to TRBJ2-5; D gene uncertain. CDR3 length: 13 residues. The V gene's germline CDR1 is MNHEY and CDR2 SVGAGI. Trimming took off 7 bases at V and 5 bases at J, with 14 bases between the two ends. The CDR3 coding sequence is TGTGCCAGCACCCCGACGCCTAGGGAGACCCAGTACTTC. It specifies CASTPTPRETQYF.

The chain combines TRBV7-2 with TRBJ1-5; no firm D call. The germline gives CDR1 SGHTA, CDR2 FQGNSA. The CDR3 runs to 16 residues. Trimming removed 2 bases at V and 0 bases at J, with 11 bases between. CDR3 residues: CASSLLEPGSNQPQHF. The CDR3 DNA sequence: TGTGCCAGCAGCTTATTGGAACCGGGTAGCAATCAGCCCCAGCATTTT.

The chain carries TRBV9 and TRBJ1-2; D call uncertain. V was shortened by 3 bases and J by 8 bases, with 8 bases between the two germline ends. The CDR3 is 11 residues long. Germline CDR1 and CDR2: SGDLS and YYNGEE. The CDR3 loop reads CASSAVRGYTF. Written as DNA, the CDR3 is TGTGCCAGCAGCGCAGTCAGGGGCTACACCTTC.

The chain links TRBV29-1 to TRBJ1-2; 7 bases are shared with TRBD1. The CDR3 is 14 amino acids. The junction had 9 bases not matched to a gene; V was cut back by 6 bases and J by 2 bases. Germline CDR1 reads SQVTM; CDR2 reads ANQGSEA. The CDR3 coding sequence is TGCAGCGTCGGATCATCGACAGGGAACTATGGCTACACCTTC. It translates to CSVGSSTGNYGYTF.

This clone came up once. CDR3 loop: CASSSPLAGATNEKLFF. As DNA, the CDR3 is TGTGCCAGCAGCTCCCCCCTTGCGGGGGCAACTAATGAAAAACTGTTTTTT. The chain has TRBV7-2 and TRBJ1-4, with D maybe TRBD1 (5 bases). Germline V lookup: CDR1 SGHTA, CDR2 FQGNSA. V shed 4 bases and J shed 0 bases, with 15 bases lying between them. The CDR3 extends over 17 amino acids.

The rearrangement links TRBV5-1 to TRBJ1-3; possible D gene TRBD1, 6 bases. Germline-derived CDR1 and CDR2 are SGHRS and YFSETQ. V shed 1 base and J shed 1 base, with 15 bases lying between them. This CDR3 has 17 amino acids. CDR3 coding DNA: TGCGCCAGCAGCTTGATCCCAGGGGATAGTTCTGGAAACACCATATATTTT. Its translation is CASSLIPGDSSGNTIYF.

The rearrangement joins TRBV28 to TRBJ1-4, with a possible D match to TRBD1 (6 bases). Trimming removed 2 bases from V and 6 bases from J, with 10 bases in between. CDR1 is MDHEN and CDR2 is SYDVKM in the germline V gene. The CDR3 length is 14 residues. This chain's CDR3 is CASSLAGADEKLFF. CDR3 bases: TGTGCCAGCAGTTTAGCAGGGGCGGATGAAAAACTGTTTTTT.

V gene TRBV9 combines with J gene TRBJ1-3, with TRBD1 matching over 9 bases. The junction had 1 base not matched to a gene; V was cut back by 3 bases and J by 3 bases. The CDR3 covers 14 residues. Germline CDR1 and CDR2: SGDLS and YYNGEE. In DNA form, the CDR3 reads TGTGCCAGCAGCGAGGGACAGGGTGGAAACACCATATATTTT. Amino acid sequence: CASSEGQGGNTIYF.

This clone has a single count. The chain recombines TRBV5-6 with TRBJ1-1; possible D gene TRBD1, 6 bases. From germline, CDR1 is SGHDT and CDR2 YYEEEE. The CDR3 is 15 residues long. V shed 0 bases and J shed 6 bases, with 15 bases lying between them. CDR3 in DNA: TGTGCCAGCAGCTTGGTTACAGGGCGGAGCGCTGAAGCTTTCTTT. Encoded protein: CASSLVTGRSAEAFF.

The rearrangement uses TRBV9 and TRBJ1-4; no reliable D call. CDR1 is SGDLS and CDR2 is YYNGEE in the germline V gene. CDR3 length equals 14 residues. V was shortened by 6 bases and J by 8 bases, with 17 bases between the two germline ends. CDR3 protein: CASTPSQGREKLFF. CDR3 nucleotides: TGTGCCAGCACCCCATCTCAAGGGCGGGAAAAACTGTTTTTT.

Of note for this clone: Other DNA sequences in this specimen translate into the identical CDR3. This CDR3 is CASSPPATRTEAFF. In DNA, the CDR3 is TGTGCCAGCTCACCACCCGCGACCCGCACTGAAGCTTTCTTT. The V gene is TRBV18, the J gene TRBJ1-1; D gene unclear. Germline loops: CDR1 KGHSH, CDR2 LQKENI. The CDR3 covers 14 residues. Trimming pared 0 bases from V and 4 bases from J, leaving 9 bases between. The full variable domain, rest sourced from reference TRBV18 and TRBJ1-1, is NAGVMQNPRHLVRRRGQEARLRCSPMKGHSHVYWYRQLPEEGLKFMVYLQKENIIDESGMPKERFSAEFPKEGPSILRIQQVVRGDSAAYFCASSPPATRTEAFFGQGTRLTVV.

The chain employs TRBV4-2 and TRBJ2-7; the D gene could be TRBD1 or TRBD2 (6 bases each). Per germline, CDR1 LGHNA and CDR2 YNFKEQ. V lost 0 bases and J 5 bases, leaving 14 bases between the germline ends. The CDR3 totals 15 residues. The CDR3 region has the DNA TGTGCCAGCAGCCAAGATTGGAGGGGGACCGACGAGCAGTACTTC. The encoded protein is CASSQDWRGTDEQYF.

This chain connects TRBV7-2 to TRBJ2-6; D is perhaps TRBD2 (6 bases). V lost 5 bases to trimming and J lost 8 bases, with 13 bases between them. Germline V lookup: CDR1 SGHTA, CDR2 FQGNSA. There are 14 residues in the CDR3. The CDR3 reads CASSPQGGSNVLTF. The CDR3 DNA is TGTGCCAGCAGCCCCCAAGGAGGGTCCAACGTCCTGACTTTC.

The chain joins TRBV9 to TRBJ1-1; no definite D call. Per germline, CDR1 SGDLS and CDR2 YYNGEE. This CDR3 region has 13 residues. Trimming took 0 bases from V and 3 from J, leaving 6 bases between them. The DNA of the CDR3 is TGTGCCAGCAGCGTAGCGTTACACACTGAAGCTTTCTTT. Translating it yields CASSVALHTEAFF.

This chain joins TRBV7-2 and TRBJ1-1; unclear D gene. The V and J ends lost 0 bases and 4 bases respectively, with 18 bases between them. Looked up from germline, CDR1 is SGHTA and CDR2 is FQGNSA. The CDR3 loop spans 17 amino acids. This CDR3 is CASSLAVFGVAGTEAFF. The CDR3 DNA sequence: TGTGCCAGCAGCTTAGCGGTGTTTGGGGTGGCGGGCACTGAAGCTTTCTTT.

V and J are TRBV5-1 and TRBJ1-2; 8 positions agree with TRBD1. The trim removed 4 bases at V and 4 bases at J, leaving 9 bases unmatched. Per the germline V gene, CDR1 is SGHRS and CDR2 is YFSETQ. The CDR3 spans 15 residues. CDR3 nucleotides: TGCGCCAGCAGCCCCCAGGACAGGGTCCCCTATGGCTACACCTTC. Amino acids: CASSPQDRVPYGYTF.

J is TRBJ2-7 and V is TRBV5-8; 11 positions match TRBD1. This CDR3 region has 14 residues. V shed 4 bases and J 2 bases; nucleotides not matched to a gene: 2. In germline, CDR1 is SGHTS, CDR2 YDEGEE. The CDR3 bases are TGTGCCAGCAGCGGGGGACAGGGGGCCTACGAGCAGTACTTC. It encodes CASSGGQGAYEQYF.

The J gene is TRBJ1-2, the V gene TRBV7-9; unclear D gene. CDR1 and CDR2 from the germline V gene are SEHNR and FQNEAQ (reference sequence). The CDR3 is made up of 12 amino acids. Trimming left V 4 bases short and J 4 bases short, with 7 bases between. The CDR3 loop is CASSSDGYGYTF. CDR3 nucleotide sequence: TGTGCCAGCAGCTCCGACGGCTATGGCTACACCTTC.

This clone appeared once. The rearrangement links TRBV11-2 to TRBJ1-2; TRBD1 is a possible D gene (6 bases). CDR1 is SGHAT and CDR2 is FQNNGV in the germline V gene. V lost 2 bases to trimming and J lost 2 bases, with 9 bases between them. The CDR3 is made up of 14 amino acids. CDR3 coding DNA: TGTGCCAGCAGCTTACGACAGGAAAACTATGGCTACACCTTC. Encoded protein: CASSLRQENYGYTF.

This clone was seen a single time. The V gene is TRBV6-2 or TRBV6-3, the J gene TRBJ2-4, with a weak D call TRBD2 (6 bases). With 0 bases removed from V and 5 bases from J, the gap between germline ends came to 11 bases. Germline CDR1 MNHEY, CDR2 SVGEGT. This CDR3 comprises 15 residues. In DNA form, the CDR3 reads TGTGCCAGCAGTTACTCGCCGGGGGACCAAAACATTCAGTACTTC. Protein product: CASSYSPGDQNIQYF.

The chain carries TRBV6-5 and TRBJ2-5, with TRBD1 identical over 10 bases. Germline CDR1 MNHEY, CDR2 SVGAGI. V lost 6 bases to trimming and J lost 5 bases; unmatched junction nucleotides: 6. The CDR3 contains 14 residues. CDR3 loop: CASRGQGLYETQYF. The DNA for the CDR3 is TGTGCCAGCAGGGGACAGGGGTTGTACGAGACCCAGTACTTC.

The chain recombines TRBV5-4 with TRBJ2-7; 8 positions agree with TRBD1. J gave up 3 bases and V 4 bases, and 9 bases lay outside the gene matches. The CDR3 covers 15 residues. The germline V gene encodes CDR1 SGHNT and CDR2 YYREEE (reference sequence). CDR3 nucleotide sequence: TGTGCCAGCAGCCCGGGACAGGCTATCCTCTACGAGCAGTACTTC. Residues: CASSPGQAILYEQYF.